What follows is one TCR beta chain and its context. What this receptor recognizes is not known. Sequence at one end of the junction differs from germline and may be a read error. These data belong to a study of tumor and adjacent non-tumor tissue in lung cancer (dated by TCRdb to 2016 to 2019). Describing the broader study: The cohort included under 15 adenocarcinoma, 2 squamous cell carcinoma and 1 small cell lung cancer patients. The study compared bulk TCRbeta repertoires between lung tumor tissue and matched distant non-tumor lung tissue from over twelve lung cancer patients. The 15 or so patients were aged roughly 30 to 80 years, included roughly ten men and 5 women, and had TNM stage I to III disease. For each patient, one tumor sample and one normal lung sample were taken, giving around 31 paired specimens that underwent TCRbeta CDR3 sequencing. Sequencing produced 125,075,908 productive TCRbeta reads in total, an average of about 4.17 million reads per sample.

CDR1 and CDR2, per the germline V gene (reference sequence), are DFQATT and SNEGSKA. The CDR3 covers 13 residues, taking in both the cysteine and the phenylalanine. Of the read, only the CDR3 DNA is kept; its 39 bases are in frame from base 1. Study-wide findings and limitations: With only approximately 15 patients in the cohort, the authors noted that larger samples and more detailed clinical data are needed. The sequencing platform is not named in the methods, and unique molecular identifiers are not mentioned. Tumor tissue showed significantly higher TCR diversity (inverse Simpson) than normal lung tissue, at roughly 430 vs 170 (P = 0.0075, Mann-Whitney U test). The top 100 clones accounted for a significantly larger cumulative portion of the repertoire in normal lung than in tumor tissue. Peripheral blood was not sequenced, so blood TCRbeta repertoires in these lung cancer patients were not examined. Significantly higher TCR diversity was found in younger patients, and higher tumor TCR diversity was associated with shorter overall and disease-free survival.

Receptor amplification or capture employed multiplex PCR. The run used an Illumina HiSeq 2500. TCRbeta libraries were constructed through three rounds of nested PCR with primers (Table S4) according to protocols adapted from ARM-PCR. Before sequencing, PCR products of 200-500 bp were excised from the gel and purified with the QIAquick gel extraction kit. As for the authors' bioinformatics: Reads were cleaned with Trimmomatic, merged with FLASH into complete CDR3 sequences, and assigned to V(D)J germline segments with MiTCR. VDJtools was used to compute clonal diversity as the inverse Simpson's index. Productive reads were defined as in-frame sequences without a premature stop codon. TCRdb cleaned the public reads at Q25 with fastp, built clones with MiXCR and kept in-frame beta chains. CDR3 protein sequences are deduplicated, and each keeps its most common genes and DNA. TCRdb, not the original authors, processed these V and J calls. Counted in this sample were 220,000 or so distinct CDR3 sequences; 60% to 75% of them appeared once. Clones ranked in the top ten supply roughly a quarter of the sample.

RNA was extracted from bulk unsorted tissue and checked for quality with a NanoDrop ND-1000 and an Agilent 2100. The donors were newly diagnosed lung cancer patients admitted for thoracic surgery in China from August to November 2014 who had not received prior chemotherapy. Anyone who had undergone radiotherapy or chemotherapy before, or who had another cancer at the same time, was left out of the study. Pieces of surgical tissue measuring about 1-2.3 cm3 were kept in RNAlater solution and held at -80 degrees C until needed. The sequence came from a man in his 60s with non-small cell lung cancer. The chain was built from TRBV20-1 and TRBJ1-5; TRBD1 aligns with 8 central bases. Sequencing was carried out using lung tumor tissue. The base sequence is TGCAGTACTAGAGCACAGGGGGACCAGTCCCAGCACTTT. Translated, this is CSTRAQGDQSQHF.